Listed below are T cell receptor beta chains from one sample, sequenced in a study of cytomegalovirus exposure and HLA in healthy donors. Only in-frame clones appear in the TCRdb table, and some are missing; sequencing was by immunoSEQ multiplex PCR. The sample has about 200,000 clones, 76% seen once; the top ten hold 0.6% to 0.65%. The sample taken for sequencing was PBMCs. The receptors here all came from a man younger than 30 in good health and CMV-seronegative. Each CDR3 is given with its conserved first and last residue.

>TRBV9|TRBJ2-5
CASSVTAGGGETQYF
>TRBV11-2|TRBJ2-7
CASRTGTSGVQYF
>TRBV4-1|TRBJ2-7
CASSRSFDRVFYEQYF
>TRBV11-2|TRBJ2-7
CASSPTAGSYEQYF
>TRBV11-2|TRBJ2-2
CASSLRPAHTGELFF
>TRBV7-9|TRBJ2-7
CASSLRQTYEQYF
>TRBV18|TRBJ1-2
CASSPTGQIYGYTF
>TRBV7-3|TRBJ1-5
CASSGSGDGNQPQHF
>TRBV5-1|TRBJ1-1
CASSFSAENTEAFF
>TRBV12-5|TRBJ2-3
CASALDRGTDTQYF
>TRBV27|TRBJ1-1
CASSLSYRVGTEAFF
>TRBV15|TRBJ2-7
CATSTRMPGQGIHEQYF
>TRBV5-4|TRBJ2-3
CASSLTVIRHTDTQYF
>TRBV7-9|TRBJ2-1
CSSSLSESGSYNEQFF
>TRBV27|TRBJ2-3
CASSPSLVRTQYF
>TRBV5-6|TRBJ1-3
CASSLRDIPTSGNTIYF
>TRBV2|TRBJ2-6
CASSDVVGRGSVGANVLTF
>TRBV28|TRBJ1-5
CASSAWSGNQPQHF
>TRBV2|TRBJ2-7
CASSGESGTQAYEQYF
>TRBV28|TRBJ2-1
CASSLDTGSNYNEQFF
>TRBV2|TRBJ2-7
CASRVALPGSYEQYF
>TRBV5-1|TRBJ1-1
CASSLRGDTEAFF
>TRBV5-1|-
CASSPRGGYEQYF
>TRBV7-7|TRBJ2-5
CASSQDRGETQYF
>TRBV7-2|TRBJ2-4
CASSPSGNHIQYF
>TRBV10-3|TRBJ2-7
CAISESGPGLGHYEQYF
>TRBV19|TRBJ2-7
CASSIFPGPYEQYF
>TRBV2|TRBJ2-5
CASSRGQGRSTETQYF
>TRBV28|TRBJ2-7
CASSVLQGGSYEQYF
>TRBV6-5|TRBJ1-2
CASSYSGGYNYGYTF
>TRBV15|TRBJ1-1
CATNAGRGTEAFF